These T cell receptor beta chains were read from a single sample in a study of T cell responses to AZD1222 COVID-19 vaccine. The protocol was immunoSEQ multiplex PCR, while the TCRdb copy is restricted to in-frame clones and leaves out a portion. Among 140,000 to 150,000 clones listed, about 92% were seen once. The specimen comprised peripheral blood, sampled after recovery from COVID-19. These receptors were taken from an adult who had recovered from COVID-19. Both conserved end residues are part of each CDR3. The order of the fields is clone size, D gene, J gene, CDR3 length, V gene, CDR3 protein, CDR3 DNA. D genes are given only for firm matches. Clone sizes are given selectively: once, few, many, or a class where the clone is expanded.

abundance: -
d_gene: -
j_gene: TRBJ1-1
len: 13
v_gene: TRBV28
CDR3aa: CASSPLGATEAFF
CDR3nt: TGTGCCAGCAGTCCTTTGGGGGCCACTGAAGCTTTCTTT

abundance: -
d_gene: -
j_gene: TRBJ1-2
len: 14
v_gene: TRBV6-5
CDR3aa: CASSYQPGEYGYTF
CDR3nt: TGTGCCAGCAGTTACCAGCCAGGGGAATATGGCTACACCTTC

abundance: -
d_gene: -
j_gene: TRBJ1-2
len: 16
v_gene: TRBV6-1
CDR3aa: CASSENSARTHYGYTF
CDR3nt: TGTGCCAGCAGTGAAAACTCCGCCAGAACGCACTATGGCTACACCTTC

abundance: -
d_gene: TRBD1
j_gene: TRBJ2-6
len: 15
v_gene: TRBV5-1
CDR3aa: CASSKGGAGANVLTF
CDR3nt: TGCGCCAGCAGCAAAGGGGGCGCTGGGGCCAACGTCCTGACTTTC

abundance: -
d_gene: TRBD1
j_gene: TRBJ1-3
len: 14
v_gene: TRBV2
CDR3aa: CASNDRVRGNTIYF
CDR3nt: TGTGCCAGCAATGACAGGGTTCGTGGAAACACCATATATTTT

abundance: -
d_gene: -
j_gene: TRBJ1-3
len: 15
v_gene: TRBV5-6
CDR3aa: CASSLRQSSGNTIYF
CDR3nt: TGTGCCAGCAGCTTGAGACAGAGCTCTGGAAACACCATATATTTT

abundance: -
d_gene: -
j_gene: TRBJ1-5
len: 15
v_gene: TRBV2
CDR3aa: CASALQDESNQPQHF
CDR3nt: TGTGCCAGCGCACTCCAGGACGAAAGCAATCAGCCCCAGCATTTT

abundance: few
d_gene: TRBD2
j_gene: TRBJ2-1
len: 18
v_gene: TRBV10-2
CDR3aa: CASSELTSGRRAYNEQFF
CDR3nt: TGCGCCAGCAGTGAATTGACTAGCGGGAGGAGAGCCTACAATGAGCAGTTCTTC

abundance: -
d_gene: -
j_gene: TRBJ2-7
len: 17
v_gene: TRBV28
CDR3aa: CASSLASGATGSYEQYF
CDR3nt: TGTGCCAGCAGTCTTGCCTCGGGGGCGACGGGATCCTACGAGCAGTACTTC

abundance: -
d_gene: -
j_gene: TRBJ1-2
len: 13
v_gene: TRBV7-9
CDR3aa: CASSLAHSYGYTF
CDR3nt: TGTGCCAGCAGCTTAGCGCACAGCTATGGCTACACCTTC

abundance: -
d_gene: TRBD2
j_gene: TRBJ2-2
len: 15
v_gene: TRBV2
CDR3aa: CASSGASGSWGELFF
CDR3nt: TGTGCCAGCAGTGGGGCTAGCGGGAGTTGGGGGGAGCTGTTTTTT

abundance: -
d_gene: TRBD2
j_gene: TRBJ2-1
len: 14
v_gene: TRBV19
CDR3aa: CASTTSGMHNEQFF
CDR3nt: TGTGCCAGTACAACTAGCGGGATGCACAATGAGCAGTTCTTC

abundance: -
d_gene: -
j_gene: TRBJ2-7
len: 14
v_gene: TRBV6-5
CDR3aa: CASSPGQWTHEQYF
CDR3nt: TGTGCCAGCAGTCCCGGACAGTGGACTCACGAGCAGTACTTC

abundance: -
d_gene: -
j_gene: TRBJ2-7
len: 13
v_gene: TRBV25-1
CDR3aa: CASSESGRGEQYF
CDR3nt: TGTGCCAGCAGTGAATCAGGTCGCGGCGAGCAGTACTTC

abundance: -
d_gene: TRBD1
j_gene: TRBJ1-1
len: 15
v_gene: TRBV28
CDR3aa: CASSDGQGRNTEAFF
CDR3nt: TGTGCCAGCAGTGACGGACAGGGACGGAACACTGAAGCTTTCTTT

abundance: once
d_gene: TRBD2
j_gene: TRBJ2-7
len: 16
v_gene: TRBV2
CDR3aa: CASSDPGSGKAYEQYF
CDR3nt: TGTGCCAGCAGTGACCCGGGGAGCGGGAAAGCCTACGAGCAGTACTTC

abundance: -
d_gene: -
j_gene: TRBJ1-2
len: 13
v_gene: TRBV28
CDR3aa: CASSWGSNYGYTF
CDR3nt: TGTGCCAGCAGTTGGGGTTCTAACTATGGCTACACCTTC

abundance: -
d_gene: TRBD2
j_gene: TRBJ2-1
len: 14
v_gene: TRBV7-3
CDR3aa: CASSFGLAGDEQFF
CDR3nt: TGTGCCAGCAGCTTCGGACTAGCGGGAGACGAGCAGTTCTTC

abundance: -
d_gene: TRBD1
j_gene: TRBJ1-5
len: 16
v_gene: TRBV28
CDR3aa: CASTLLFTGGNQPQHF
CDR3nt: TGTGCCAGCACCCTTTTGTTTACAGGGGGTAATCAGCCCCAGCATTTT

abundance: -
d_gene: TRBD2
j_gene: TRBJ2-1
len: 15
v_gene: TRBV11-2
CDR3aa: CASSLAGLADNEQFF
CDR3nt: TGTGCCAGCAGCTTAGCGGGACTAGCGGACAATGAGCAGTTCTTC

abundance: -
d_gene: TRBD1
j_gene: TRBJ2-2
len: 16
v_gene: TRBV6-2/TRBV6-3
CDR3aa: CASSYSSRTGRGELFF
CDR3nt: TGTGCCAGCAGTTACTCGTCGAGGACAGGGCGTGGGGAGCTGTTTTTT

abundance: -
d_gene: TRBD2
j_gene: TRBJ2-1
len: 14
v_gene: TRBV2
CDR3aa: CASSTSGTSDEQFF
CDR3nt: TGTGCCAGCTCGACTAGCGGGACGTCGGATGAGCAGTTCTTC

abundance: -
d_gene: -
j_gene: TRBJ2-7
len: 17
v_gene: TRBV4-2
CDR3aa: CASSQVDRFGGPYEQYF
CDR3nt: TGTGCCAGCAGCCAAGTCGACCGATTTGGGGGCCCCTACGAGCAGTACTTC

abundance: once
d_gene: -
j_gene: TRBJ1-3
len: 16
v_gene: TRBV6-5
CDR3aa: CASSYSLQGRVNTIYF
CDR3nt: TGTGCCAGCAGTTACTCATTACAGGGTCGAGTGAACACCATATATTTT

abundance: -
d_gene: TRBD2
j_gene: TRBJ2-3
len: 16
v_gene: TRBV28
CDR3aa: CASTGLAGGGSDTQYF
CDR3nt: TGTGCCAGCACGGGACTAGCGGGAGGTGGATCAGATACGCAGTATTTT

abundance: -
d_gene: TRBD2
j_gene: TRBJ2-7
len: 13
v_gene: TRBV7-9
CDR3aa: CASSFEREAEQYF
CDR3nt: TGTGCCAGCAGTTTCGAGCGGGAGGCCGAGCAGTACTTC

abundance: -
d_gene: TRBD2
j_gene: TRBJ2-7
len: 14
v_gene: TRBV20-1
CDR3aa: CSASGTSGLYEQYF
CDR3nt: TGCAGTGCTAGTGGGACTAGCGGGCTCTACGAGCAGTACTTC

abundance: -
d_gene: -
j_gene: TRBJ2-2
len: 14
v_gene: TRBV4-1
CDR3aa: CASSQASWTGELFF
CDR3nt: TGCGCCAGCAGCCAAGCTAGCTGGACCGGGGAGCTGTTTTTT

abundance: -
d_gene: TRBD1
j_gene: TRBJ1-2
len: 13
v_gene: TRBV7-8
CDR3aa: CASSHLTGDGYTF
CDR3nt: TGTGCCAGCAGCCATCTCACAGGGGATGGCTACACCTTC

abundance: -
d_gene: -
j_gene: TRBJ1-2
len: 14
v_gene: TRBV14
CDR3aa: CASSQGISNYGYTF
CDR3nt: TGTGCCAGCAGCCAGGGGATTTCTAACTATGGCTACACCTTC

abundance: -
d_gene: -
j_gene: TRBJ2-7
len: 11
v_gene: TRBV20-1
CDR3aa: CSARTEHEQYF
CDR3nt: TGCAGTGCTAGAACAGAACACGAGCAGTACTTC

abundance: -
d_gene: TRBD2
j_gene: TRBJ2-7
len: 14
v_gene: TRBV3-1/TRBV3-2
CDR3aa: CASSQGGGSYEQYF
CDR3nt: TGTGCCAGCAGCCAGGGGGGGGGAAGCTACGAGCAGTACTTC

abundance: -
d_gene: -
j_gene: TRBJ1-3
len: 14
v_gene: TRBV28
CDR3aa: CASTVMSSGNTIYF
CDR3nt: TGTGCCAGCACTGTGATGAGCTCTGGAAACACCATATATTTT

abundance: -
d_gene: TRBD1
j_gene: TRBJ2-1
len: 15
v_gene: TRBV6-1
CDR3aa: CASSGQGVAYNEQFF
CDR3nt: TGTGCCAGCAGTGGCCAGGGGGTGGCCTACAATGAGCAGTTCTTC

abundance: -
d_gene: -
j_gene: TRBJ1-1
len: 14
v_gene: TRBV10-3
CDR3aa: CAISQQTMNTEAFF
CDR3nt: TGTGCCATCAGTCAACAGACTATGAACACTGAAGCTTTCTTT

abundance: -
d_gene: -
j_gene: TRBJ1-2
len: 14
v_gene: TRBV6-5
CDR3aa: CASSYRGTNYGYTF
CDR3nt: TGTGCCAGCAGTTATCGGGGGACTAACTATGGCTACACCTTC

abundance: -
d_gene: -
j_gene: TRBJ2-1
len: 13
v_gene: TRBV30
CDR3aa: CAWTLASYNEQFF
CDR3nt: TGTGCCTGGACGCTAGCCTCCTACAATGAGCAGTTCTTC

abundance: -
d_gene: -
j_gene: TRBJ2-2
len: 17
v_gene: TRBV28
CDR3aa: CASSLWLDWLNTGELFF
CDR3nt: TGTGCCAGCAGTTTATGGCTGGACTGGCTAAACACCGGGGAGCTGTTTTTT

abundance: -
d_gene: TRBD1
j_gene: TRBJ2-7
len: 14
v_gene: TRBV7-9
CDR3aa: CASSSPDRSYEQYF
CDR3nt: TGTGCCAGCAGCTCCCCGGACAGGTCCTACGAGCAGTACTTC

abundance: -
d_gene: TRBD1
j_gene: TRBJ1-5
len: 13
v_gene: TRBV30
CDR3aa: CAWKAQGYQPQHF
CDR3nt: TGTGCCTGGAAAGCACAGGGGTATCAGCCCCAGCATTTT

abundance: many
d_gene: -
j_gene: TRBJ1-5
len: 13
v_gene: TRBV25-1
CDR3aa: CASNGMSNQPQHF
CDR3nt: TGTGCCAGCAATGGGATGAGCAATCAGCCCCAGCATTTT

abundance: once
d_gene: -
j_gene: TRBJ2-2
len: 13
v_gene: TRBV5-1
CDR3aa: CASSFLGSGELFF
CDR3nt: TGCGCCAGCAGCTTCCTGGGGTCCGGGGAGCTGTTTTTT

abundance: -
d_gene: -
j_gene: TRBJ1-5
len: 13
v_gene: TRBV19
CDR3aa: CASGRAANQPQHF
CDR3nt: TGTGCCAGTGGAAGGGCAGCTAATCAGCCCCAGCATTTT

abundance: -
d_gene: -
j_gene: TRBJ1-4
len: 15
v_gene: TRBV6-5
CDR3aa: CASSYSGGRDEKLFF
CDR3nt: TGTGCCAGCAGTTACTCCGGAGGGCGCGATGAAAAACTGTTTTTT

abundance: -
d_gene: -
j_gene: TRBJ2-3
len: 16
v_gene: TRBV7-8
CDR3aa: CASSLGGVMGVETQYF
CDR3nt: TGTGCCAGCAGCTTAGGAGGGGTTATGGGAGTTGAGACGCAGTATTTT